This T cell receptor beta chain was identified in a study of control samples from healthy donors and cancer patients. This CDR3 comprises 15 residues. V lost 6 bases, J lost 2 bases, and 9 bases stayed unmatched. Germline lookup yields CDR1 SNHLY and CDR2 FYNNEI. TCRdb keeps only in-frame clones here, not all; method: immunoSEQ multiplex PCR. The table records fewer than 300,000 clones, about four fifths of them present only once. What was sequenced was PBMCs. V is TRBV2 and J is TRBJ2-5, with 7 bases lining up with TRBD1. The receptor comes from a woman in her fifties or sixties with lung cancer. The CDR3 DNA reads as TGTGCCAGCAGCCGGGGACAGTCCTTACAAGAGACCCAGTACTTC. This translates into CASSRGQSLQETQYF. Together with reference TRBV2 and TRBJ2-5, the CDR3 gives the full variable domain: EPEVTQTPSHQVTQMGQEVILRCVPISNHLYFYWYRQILGQKVEFLVSFYNNEISEKSEIFDDQFSVERPDGSNFTLKIRSTKLEDSAMYFCASSRGQSLQETQYFGPGTRLLVL.